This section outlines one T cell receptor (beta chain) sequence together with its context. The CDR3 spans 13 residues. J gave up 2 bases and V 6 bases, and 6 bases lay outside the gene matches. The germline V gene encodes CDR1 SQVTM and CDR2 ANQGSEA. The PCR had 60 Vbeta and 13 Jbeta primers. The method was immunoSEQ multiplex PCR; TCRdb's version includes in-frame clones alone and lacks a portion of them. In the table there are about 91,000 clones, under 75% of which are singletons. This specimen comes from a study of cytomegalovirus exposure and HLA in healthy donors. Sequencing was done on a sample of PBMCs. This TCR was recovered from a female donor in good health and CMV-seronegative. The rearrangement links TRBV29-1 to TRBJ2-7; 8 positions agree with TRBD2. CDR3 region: CSVETSATYEQYF. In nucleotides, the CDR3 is TGCAGCGTGGAGACTAGCGCAACCTACGAGCAGTACTTC.